This T cell receptor beta chain was sequenced for a study of T cells in localized non-small cell lung cancer. Study outcomes and limitations: Higher T cell density in the blood was associated with longer overall survival, whereas higher adjacent-lung clonality associated with shorter survival. The study found T cell clonality highest in uninvolved adjacent lung, above tumor. As only one tumor region underwent sequencing, heterogeneity remains possible.

Concerning this clone: Antigen unknown.

Profiling relied on immunoSEQ multiplex PCR, and the TCRdb table lists in-frame clones only, not all of them. Here the sample spans about 33,000 clones, 92% being singletons. The CDR3 totals 15 residues. Trimming shortened V by 0 bases and J by 5 bases, and 14 bases separated the two germline ends. The germline V gene encodes CDR1 SGHRS and CDR2 YFSETQ. The sample here was peripheral blood, taken before any cancer treatment. The gene calls are TRBV5-1 and TRBJ1-2; TRBD1 is a possible D gene (5 bases). The receptor was derived from a female donor older than 55 with stage I lung adenocarcinoma. DNA of the CDR3: TGCGCCAGCAGCTTGGGGGGCAGTGCGGGATATGGCTACACCTTC. It encodes CASSLGGSAGYGYTF.